Sequencing of this T cell receptor (beta chain) was carried out in a study of cytomegalovirus exposure and HLA in healthy donors. There are 15 residues in the CDR3. Germline CDR1 and CDR2: SGHRS and YFSETQ. Unmatched junction bases numbered 7, after V lost 0 bases and J lost 5 bases. Findings and limits, study-wide: The authors later linked a missense DCLRE1C variant to TCR beta V- and J-gene trimming. Later on, an analysis found that several of the most significant clusters appeared to be linked to common viral pathogens, which included parvovirus B19. Serostatus for CMV was the only available immune exposure information.

PCR primers comprised 60 Vbeta and 13 Jbeta primers. Study processing details: Among the unique TCR beta chains that a later analysis counted, 80 million to 100 million in all, approximately 12 million were shared. The repertoire was sequenced with immunoSEQ multiplex PCR; TCRdb's copy has only in-frame clones and lacks some. Clone size and V and J calls were adopted from that table, with D and trimming inferred from the DNA. Of fewer than 200,000 clones in the sample, 75% to 90% were seen once. Concerning this clone: Its antigen is unknown.

The receptor was derived from a woman aged 50 to 60 in good health and CMV-seropositive. The source material was PBMCs. V is TRBV5-1 and J is TRBJ2-7; 8 bases are shared with TRBD1. The CDR3 sequence: CASSLGGTGRNEQYF. The CDR3 nucleotides are TGCGCCAGCAGCTTGGGTGGGACAGGTAGGAACGAGCAGTACTTC.